Following are 14 T cell receptor beta chains from one sample sequenced in a study of cytomegalovirus exposure and HLA in healthy donors. PCR involved 60 Vbeta and 13 Jbeta primers. The data were produced by immunoSEQ multiplex PCR, yet TCRdb's version contains in-frame clones alone and is incomplete. The listing records some 130,000 clones. The material sequenced was PBMCs. All receptors come from a man between 18 and 35 years old in good health and CMV-seronegative.

The CDR3 loop reads CASSLGGAGANVLTF. DNA for the CDR3: TGCGCCAGCAGCTTGGGGGGGGCTGGGGCCAACGTCCTGACTTTC. This chain joins TRBV5-1 and TRBJ2-6, with D perhaps matching TRBD2 (6 bases). The V gene lost 0 bases and the J gene lost 2 bases, with 6 bases spanning the gap. The CDR3 runs to 15 residues. Germline values: CDR1 SGHRS, CDR2 YFSETQ.

The J gene is TRBJ2-7, the V gene TRBV11-3, with D perhaps TRBD1 (6 bases). Germline V gene sequence: CDR1 SGHNT, CDR2 YENEEA. The CDR3 extends over 14 amino acids. Deletions cut 5 bases from V and 5 bases from J, with 16 bases between. The CDR3 nucleotides read TGTGCCAGCAGCCCGAAACAGGGTAGGGACGAGCAGTACTTC. Translation gives CASSPKQGRDEQYF.

This chain connects TRBV5-1 to TRBJ2-7; D is possibly TRBD1 (6 bases). Trimming removed 7 bases from V and 1 base from J, with 15 bases in between. Germline CDR1 reads SGHRS; CDR2 reads YFSETQ. The CDR3 covers 14 residues. The CDR3 is CASRSETGSYEQYF. The CDR3 DNA reads as TGCGCCAGCCGGAGTGAGACAGGTTCCTACGAGCAGTACTTC.

V and J are TRBV5-1 and TRBJ2-6, with 9 positions matching TRBD1. Germline loops: CDR1 SGHRS, CDR2 YFSETQ. V shed 4 bases, J shed 0 bases, and the junction held 5 bases outside the gene matches. The length of the CDR3 is 17 residues. CDR3 amino acids: CASSLQGAFSGANVLTF. CDR3 bases: TGCGCCAGCAGCCTACAGGGGGCTTTCTCTGGGGCCAACGTCCTGACTTTC.

The chain employs TRBV18 and TRBJ1-5, with TRBD1 matching over 8 bases. This CDR3 has 20 residues. V shed 3 bases, J shed 3 bases, and the junction held 19 bases outside the gene matches. Germline CDR1 KGHSH, CDR2 LQKENI. The DNA for the CDR3 is TGTGCCAGCTCACCCAAGTCGGGGGCGGGTACAGGGGGGAACAATCAGCCCCAGCATTTT. Its translation: CASSPKSGAGTGGNNQPQHF.

The gene calls are TRBV7-3 and TRBJ1-5, with unresolved D. The V end was cut by 5 bases, the J end by 3 bases, with 14 bases between. CDR1 is SGHTA and CDR2 is FQGTGA in the germline V gene. This CDR3 is built from 15 residues. Here the CDR3 DNA reads TGTGCCAGCAGCCCTCGAAGAGAGGACAATCAGCCCCAGCATTTT. It is translated as CASSPRREDNQPQHF. Drawing the rest from reference TRBV7-3 and TRBJ1-5, the complete variable domain is GAGVSQTPSNKVTEKGKYVELRCDPISGHTALYWYRQSLGQGPEFLIYFQGTGAADDSGLPNDRFFAVRPEGSVSTLKIQRTERGDSAVYLCASSPRREDNQPQHFGDGTRLSIL.

The CDR3, as DNA: TGTGCCAGCAGTTACTCAACAGGCCGTTATGGCTACACCTTC. This encodes CASSYSTGRYGYTF. This chain joins TRBV6-5 and TRBJ1-2; D is possibly TRBD1 (5 bases). V lost 0 bases and J lost 5, with 10 bases in between. The CDR3 totals 14 residues. Germline V CDR1 and CDR2: MNHEY, SVGAGI.

V is TRBV9 and J is TRBJ2-2, with 10 bases aligning to TRBD2. CDR1 is SGDLS, CDR2 YYNGEE, per germline. The V and J ends lost 0 bases and 6 bases, in that order; junction bases with no gene match: 5. The CDR3 loop spans 16 amino acids. For the CDR3, the DNA is TGTGCCAGCAGCGTAGCTAGCGGGAGCCCCCCCGGGGAGCTGTTTTTT. Amino acids: CASSVASGSPPGELFF.

This chain links TRBV9 with TRBJ2-7; TRBD2 is a possible D gene (6 bases). V was pared by 3 bases and J by 2 bases, with 18 bases between. The CDR3 has 16 amino acids. Germline V gene sequence: CDR1 SGDLS, CDR2 YYNGEE. The CDR3 sequence is CASSGYGDGGAYEQYF. The DNA of the CDR3 is TGTGCCAGCAGCGGATACGGGGACGGGGGAGCCTACGAGCAGTACTTC. The complete variable domain, with remaining parts taken from reference TRBV9 and TRBJ2-7, reads DSGVTQTPKHLITATGQRVTLRCSPRSGDLSVYWYQQSLDQGLQFLIQYYNGEERAKGNILERFSAQQFPDLHSELNLSSLELGDSALYFCASSGYGDGGAYEQYFGPGTRLTVT.

The chain uses TRBV7-2 and TRBJ2-5, with 11 nucleotides matching TRBD1. The CDR3 loop spans 16 amino acids. V shed 5 bases and J 4 bases; nucleotides not matched to a gene: 9. CDR1 SGHTA and CDR2 FQGNSA come from the germline V gene. Here the CDR3 DNA reads TGTGCCAGCAGCAGATCACCCGGGACAGGGGGAGAGACCCAGTACTTC. Amino acids: CASSRSPGTGGETQYF.

CDR3 DNA: TGTGCCAGCAGTTTGAGGGATTACTACGAGCAGTACTTC. Its translation: CASSLRDYYEQYF. The chain recombines TRBV6-5 with TRBJ2-7, with D possibly TRBD2 on 5 matching bases. Trimming shortened V by 4 bases and J by 3 bases, and 10 bases separated the two germline ends. This CDR3 comprises 13 residues. CDR1 is MNHEY, CDR2 SVGAGI, per germline.

The chain is built from TRBV6-5 and TRBJ1-3; D remains ambiguous. CDR1 and CDR2 (germline): MNHEY, SVGAGI. Trimming took 0 bases from V and 0 from J, leaving 6 bases between them. The CDR3 sequence is 15 residues long. In DNA form, the CDR3 reads TGTGCCAGCAGTTACTCGAGTAGCTCTGGAAACACCATATATTTT. Encoded protein: CASSYSSSSGNTIYF.

This chain connects TRBV5-4 to TRBJ2-2; 7 bases agree with TRBD1. Germline trimming cut 3 bases from V and 5 bases from J; bases unmatched to any gene: 1. Germline-derived CDR1 and CDR2 are SGHNT and YYREEE (reference sequence). The CDR3 has 13 residues. CDR3 region: CASSWTGTGELFF. Here the CDR3 DNA reads TGTGCCAGCAGCTGGACAGGTACCGGGGAGCTGTTTTTT.

The J gene is TRBJ2-1, the V gene TRBV29-1, with a weak D call TRBD2 (6 bases). The CDR3 has 15 amino acids. From germline, CDR1 is SQVTM and CDR2 ANQGSEA. V was shortened by 2 bases and J by 5 bases, with 16 bases between the two germline ends. The CDR3 reads CSVELAGLRNNEQFF. CDR3 in DNA: TGCAGCGTTGAACTCGCGGGACTCCGAAACAATGAGCAGTTCTTC.